One and the same sample provided the 20 T cell receptor beta chains below, sequenced in a study of T-cell reconstitution after alpha-beta-depleted transplantation in children. Unique molecular identifiers tagged the TCRbeta library. TCRdb reprocessed the PCR reads with MiXCR, giving one entry per CDR3 protein. The repertoire holds 130,000 to 150,000 distinct CDR3 sequences, around 10% seen once, with approximately 18% in the top ten. Material: PBMCs, mostly from graft donor cells, obtained 180 days after TCRalphabeta/CD19-depleted stem cell transplant. Receptor source: a female patient aged 2-9 years who had a stem cell transplant for congenital amegakaryocytic thrombocytopenia, so the T cells may come from the graft donor.

The rearrangement uses TRBV30 and TRBJ2-5, with TRBD2 as a possible D gene (5 bases). CDR1 GTSNPN and CDR2 SVGIG come from the germline V gene (reference sequence). CDR3 length: 12 amino acids. V lost 7 bases to trimming and J lost 5 bases, with 14 bases between them. The CDR3 protein is CAYSNRGETQYF. The CDR3 bases are TGTGCCTACTCGAATCGAGGGGAGACCCAGTACTTC.

This clonotype showed up many times. The chain combines TRBV10-3 with TRBJ2-5; D ambiguous. Per the germline V gene, CDR1 is ENHRY and CDR2 is SYGVKD. The V end was cut by 0 bases, the J end by 2 bases, with 4 bases between. The CDR3 totals 13 residues. CDR3 residues: CAISESPQETQYF. The CDR3, as DNA: TGTGCCATCAGTGAGTCGCCACAAGAGACCCAGTACTTC.

This clonotype was seen many times. This sequence joins TRBV11-1 and TRBJ2-1; 9 nucleotides agree with TRBD2. Trimming cost V 1 base and J 2 bases; bases outside gene matches: 9. Germline assignment: CDR1 SGHAT and CDR2 FQDESV (reference sequence). The CDR3 runs 18 residues. CDR3 residues: CASSLGKTSGEAYNEQFF. The CDR3 DNA sequence: TGTGCCAGCAGCTTAGGTAAGACTAGCGGAGAGGCCTACAATGAGCAGTTCTTC. Combining the CDR3 with reference TRBV11-1 and TRBJ2-1 gives the whole variable domain EAEVAQSPRYKITEKSQAVAFWCDPISGHATLYWYRQILGQGPELLVQFQDESVVDDSQLPKDRFSAERLKGVDSTLKIQPAELGDSAMYLCASSLGKTSGEAYNEQFFGPGTRLTVL.

This clonotype was observed at least ten times. The genes are TRBV7-2 and TRBJ2-7, with D tentatively TRBD1 or TRBD2 (5 bases each). This CDR3 comprises 21 residues. The V gene's germline CDR1 is SGHTA and CDR2 FQGNSA. The germline V and J ends were trimmed by 6 bases and 3 bases, with 36 bases remaining between them. In DNA, the CDR3 is TGTGCCAGCAGTACGACGTTAGGGACCCGTTTCCCCGTTTTAGACCTCTACGAGCAGTACTTC. Residues: CASSTTLGTRFPVLDLYEQYF. Together with reference TRBV7-2 and TRBJ2-7, the CDR3 gives the full variable domain: GAGVSQSPSNKVTEKGKDVELRCDPISGHTALYWYRQSLGQGLEFLIYFQGNSAPDKSGLPSDRFSAERTGGSVSTLTIQRTQQEDSAVYLCASSTTLGTRFPVLDLYEQYFGPGTRLTVT.

The chain is built from TRBV20-1 and TRBJ2-1, with 8 nucleotides matching TRBD2. CDR3 size: 15 residues. Germline CDR1 and CDR2: DFQATT and SNEGSKA (reference sequence). V was pared by 3 bases and J by 8 bases, with 12 bases of the junction left unmatched. In nucleotides, the CDR3 is TGCAGTGCTAGCCTACTAGCGGAGGGGTTCGATGAGCAGTTCTTC. Translation gives CSASLLAEGFDEQFF.

This chain connects TRBV20-1 to TRBJ2-1; the match to TRBD2 covers 14 bases. V shed 0 bases, J shed 3 bases, and the junction held 13 bases outside the gene matches. This CDR3 region has 20 residues. CDR1 DFQATT and CDR2 SNEGSKA come from the germline V gene (reference sequence). The CDR3 is CSARDYPGLAGEHHYNEQFF. The CDR3 DNA reads as TGCAGTGCTAGAGATTATCCGGGACTAGCGGGAGAGCATCACTACAATGAGCAGTTCTTC.

This clonotype was seen at least ten times. V usage is TRBV2 and J usage is TRBJ2-2, with D unclear. This CDR3 has 12 residues. The germline gives CDR1 SNHLY, CDR2 FYNNEI. Trimming left V 7 bases short and J 9 bases short, with 12 bases between. CDR3 DNA: TGTGCCAGCATAGGGCTCGGGCGGGAGCTGTTTTTT. The encoded protein is CASIGLGRELFF.

This clonotype was counted a few times. The chain employs TRBV7-6 and TRBJ1-1, with D possibly being TRBD1 (5 bases). The CDR3 spans 16 residues. V lost 4 bases and J 6 bases, leaving 21 bases between the germline ends. Germline values: CDR1 SGHVS, CDR2 FNYEAQ. The CDR3 protein is CASSSTLRDPKAEAFF. CDR3 DNA: TGTGCCAGCAGCTCCACCCTCCGGGACCCGAAGGCTGAAGCTTTCTTT.

In its sample, this clonotype was seen many times. The chain joins TRBV5-5 to TRBJ2-2; tentatively, D is TRBD1 (6 bases). CDR1 is SGHKS, CDR2 YYEKEE, per germline (reference sequence). V was cut by 5 bases and J by 0 bases, with 11 bases left in between. CDR3 length: 15 amino acids. The CDR3 DNA is TGTGCCAGCAGGAAGGGACATACGAACACCGGGGAGCTGTTTTTT. This codes for CASRKGHTNTGELFF.

This clonotype occurred a few times. The chain combines TRBV4-1 with TRBJ2-1; TRBD2 agrees at 10 bases. The V and J ends lost 0 bases and 0 bases, in that order; junction bases with no gene match: 8. Germline V gene data show CDR1 as MGHRA and CDR2 as YSYEKL. The CDR3 totals 19 residues. The CDR3 bases are TGCGCCAGCAGCCAAGAGAGTCTAGCGGGAGCGAGCTCCTACAATGAGCAGTTCTTC. It yields the protein CASSQESLAGASSYNEQFF.

The rearrangement joins TRBV5-1 to TRBJ1-1; D perhaps matches TRBD1 (5 bases). With 4 bases removed from V and 2 bases from J, the gap between germline ends came to 9 bases. Germline CDR1 reads SGHRS; CDR2 reads YFSETQ. The CDR3 length is 13 residues. The CDR3 sequence: CASSRQPNTEAFF. Here the CDR3 DNA reads TGCGCCAGCAGCAGACAGCCTAACACTGAAGCTTTCTTT. Variable domain in full (rest from reference TRBV5-1 and TRBJ1-1): KAGVTQTPRYLIKTRGQQVTLSCSPISGHRSVSWYQQTPGQGLQFLFEYFSETQRNKGNFPGRFSGRQFSNSRSEMNVSTLELGDSALYLCASSRQPNTEAFFGQGTRLTVV.

In its sample, this clonotype was seen many times. The chain uses TRBV20-1 and TRBJ2-7; D is unclear. Trimming left V 0 bases short and J 5 bases short, with 8 bases between. In germline, CDR1 is DFQATT, CDR2 SNEGSKA (reference sequence). There are 12 residues in the CDR3. DNA for the CDR3: TGCAGTGCTAGAGAGGACCCCGACGAGCAGTACTTC. Amino acids: CSAREDPDEQYF.

J is TRBJ2-3 and V is TRBV20-1; 15 bases line up with TRBD2. CDR1 is DFQATT and CDR2 is SNEGSKA in the germline V gene (reference sequence). The junction had 6 bases not matched to a gene; V was cut back by 4 bases and J by 4 bases. The CDR3 spans 16 residues. The CDR3 nucleotides are TGCAGTGCTACCCGGACTAGCGGGAGGGTCGCAGATACGCAGTATTTT. It is translated as CSATRTSGRVADTQYF.

This clonotype showed up just a few times. The chain has TRBV21-1 and TRBJ2-7; the table's D gene call, TRBD2, was not cross checked with the DNA. TRBV21-1 is a documented pseudogene. The CDR3 covers 12 residues. CDR3 in amino acids: CASSKVEGPQYF. In DNA, the CDR3 is TGTGCCAGCAGCAAAGTTGAGGGGCCGCAGTACTTC.

This clonotype was seen a few times. This rearrangement joins TRBV2 to TRBJ2-1; a possible D gene is TRBD2 (5 bases). This CDR3 comprises 15 residues. Germline-derived CDR1 and CDR2 are SNHLY and FYNNEI. V was pared by 4 bases and J by 2 bases, with 12 bases between. The CDR3 here is CASSVEAAPYNEQFF. CDR3 DNA: TGTGCCAGCAGTGTAGAAGCGGCTCCCTACAATGAGCAGTTCTTC.

This clonotype was counted a few times. The chain joins TRBV6-2 or TRBV6-3 to TRBJ2-7, with D perhaps matching TRBD1 (7 bases). CDR1 MNHEY and CDR2 SVGEGT come from the germline V gene. This CDR3 region has 15 residues. Trimming cost V 2 bases and J 4 bases, with 15 bases left between them. The CDR3 sequence is CASSYRGTVRYEQYF. The CDR3, as DNA: TGTGCCAGCAGTTACCGGGGGACAGTTCGATACGAGCAGTACTTC.

This clonotype was seen repeatedly, ten times or more. J is TRBJ1-5 and V is TRBV28; TRBD1 matches at 7 bases. This CDR3 has 16 amino acids. The V gene end was trimmed by 7 bases and the J gene end by 0 bases; junction bases not matched to a gene: 9. Germline V CDR1 and CDR2: MDHEN, SYDVKM. CDR3 coding DNA: TGTGCCAGCACTTTTTATGGGACAGTTAGCAATCAGCCCCAGCATTTT. This translates into CASTFYGTVSNQPQHF.

This clonotype was found many times. This chain connects TRBV5-6 to TRBJ1-1, with D perhaps matching TRBD1 (5 bases). The CDR3 totals 15 residues. V was cut by 4 bases and J by 3 bases, with 16 bases left in between. CDR1 SGHDT and CDR2 YYEEEE come from the germline V gene. The CDR3 bases are TGTGCCAGCAGCCCGGGACCTCGATGGGACACTGAAGCTTTCTTT. Translated, it gives CASSPGPRWDTEAFF.

In its sample, this clonotype was seen many times. V and J are TRBV20-1 and TRBJ2-7, with D possibly being TRBD1 (6 bases). The CDR3 is 12 residues long. Germline lookup yields CDR1 DFQATT and CDR2 SNEGSKA (reference sequence). V was cut by 0 bases and J by 6 bases, with 9 bases left in between. As DNA, the CDR3 is TGCAGTGCTAGAGACAGGGGCCTCGAGCAGTACTTC. This encodes CSARDRGLEQYF.

This sequence joins TRBV29-1 and TRBJ2-5; 7 bases align to TRBD1. Germline CDR1 is SQVTM and CDR2 is ANQGSEA. The CDR3 totals 16 residues. The junction had 12 bases not matched to a gene; V was cut back by 0 bases and J by 5 bases. CDR3 sequence: CSVEEAQALGGETQYF. The CDR3 coding sequence is TGCAGCGTTGAAGAAGCCCAGGCTTTAGGGGGCGAGACCCAGTACTTC.